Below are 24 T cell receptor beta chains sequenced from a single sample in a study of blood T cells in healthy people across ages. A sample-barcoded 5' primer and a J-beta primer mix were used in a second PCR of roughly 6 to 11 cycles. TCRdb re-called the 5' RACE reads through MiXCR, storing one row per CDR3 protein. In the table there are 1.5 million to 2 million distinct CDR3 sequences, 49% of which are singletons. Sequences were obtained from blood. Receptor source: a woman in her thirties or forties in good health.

CDR3 protein: CASRLHGRGTEAFF. In DNA form, the CDR3 reads TGTGCCAGCAGACTACATGGAAGGGGCACTGAAGCTTTCTTT. J is TRBJ1-1 and V is TRBV6-2 or TRBV6-3, with D possibly TRBD1 on 5 matching bases. The CDR3 length is 14 residues. The germline CDR1 and CDR2 sequences are MNHEY and SVGEGT. The germline V and J ends were trimmed by 6 bases and 4 bases, with 15 bases remaining between them.

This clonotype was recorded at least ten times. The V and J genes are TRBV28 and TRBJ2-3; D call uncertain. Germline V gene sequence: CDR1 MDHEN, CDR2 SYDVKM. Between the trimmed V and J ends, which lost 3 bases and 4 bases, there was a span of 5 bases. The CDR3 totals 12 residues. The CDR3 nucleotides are TGTGCCAGCAGTTTCATGGCAGATACGCAGTATTTT. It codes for CASSFMADTQYF. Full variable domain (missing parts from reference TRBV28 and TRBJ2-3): DVKVTQSSRYLVKRTGEKVFLECVQDMDHENMFWYRQDPGLGLRLIYFSYDVKMKEKGDIPEGYSVSREKKERFSLILESASTNQTSMYLCASSFMADTQYFGPGTRLTVL.

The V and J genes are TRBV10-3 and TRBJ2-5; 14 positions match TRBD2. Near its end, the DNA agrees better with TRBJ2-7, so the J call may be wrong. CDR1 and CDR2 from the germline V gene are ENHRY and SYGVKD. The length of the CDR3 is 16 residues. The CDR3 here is CAISDPGTSGGNEQYF. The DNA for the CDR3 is TGTGCCATCAGTGATCCCGGGACTAGCGGGGGCAACGAGCAGTACTTC.

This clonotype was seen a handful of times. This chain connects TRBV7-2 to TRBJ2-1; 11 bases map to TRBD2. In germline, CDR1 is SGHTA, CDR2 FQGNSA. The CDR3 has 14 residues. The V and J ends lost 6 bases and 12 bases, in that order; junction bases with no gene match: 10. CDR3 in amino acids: CASRELAGVGAQFF. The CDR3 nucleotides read TGTGCCAGCAGGGAACTAGCGGGGGTGGGAGCGCAGTTCTTC. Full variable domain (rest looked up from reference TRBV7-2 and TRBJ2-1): GAGVSQSPSNKVTEKGKDVELRCDPISGHTALYWYRQSLGQGLEFLIYFQGNSAPDKSGLPSDRFSAERTGGSVSTLTIQRTQQEDSAVYLCASRELAGVGAQFFGPGTRLTVL.

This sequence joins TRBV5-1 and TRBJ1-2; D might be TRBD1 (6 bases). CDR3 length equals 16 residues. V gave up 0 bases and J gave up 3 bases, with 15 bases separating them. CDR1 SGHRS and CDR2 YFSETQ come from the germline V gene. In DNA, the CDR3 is TGCGCCAGCAGCTTGGGACAGGTTCATAGAGACTATGGCTACACCTTC. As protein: CASSLGQVHRDYGYTF.

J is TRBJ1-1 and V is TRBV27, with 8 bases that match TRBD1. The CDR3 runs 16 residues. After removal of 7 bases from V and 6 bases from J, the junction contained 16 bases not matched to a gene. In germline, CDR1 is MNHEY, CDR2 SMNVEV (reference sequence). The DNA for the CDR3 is TGTGCCAGCATCGGAAATTCTCAGGGGGCGCGGGCTGAAGCTTTCTTT. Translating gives CASIGNSQGARAEAFF.

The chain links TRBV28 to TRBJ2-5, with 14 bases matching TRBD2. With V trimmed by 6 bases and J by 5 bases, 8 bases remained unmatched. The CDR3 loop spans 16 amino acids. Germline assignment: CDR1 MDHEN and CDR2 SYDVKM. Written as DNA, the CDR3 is TGTGCCAGCAGCCACGGACTAGCGGGGGGCGGGGAGACCCAGTACTTC. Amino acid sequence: CASSHGLAGGGETQYF.

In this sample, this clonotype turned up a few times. This CDR3 reads CASSLIPGTSGVEQFF. CDR3 nucleotide sequence: TGTGCCAGCAGCTTAATTCCCGGGACTAGCGGGGTCGAGCAGTTCTTC. This sequence joins TRBV7-9 and TRBJ2-1, with 13 bases fitting TRBD2. The CDR3 has 16 residues. Germline trimming cut 2 bases from V and 10 bases from J; bases unmatched to any gene: 8. Germline V gives CDR1 SEHNR, CDR2 FQNEAQ (reference sequence).

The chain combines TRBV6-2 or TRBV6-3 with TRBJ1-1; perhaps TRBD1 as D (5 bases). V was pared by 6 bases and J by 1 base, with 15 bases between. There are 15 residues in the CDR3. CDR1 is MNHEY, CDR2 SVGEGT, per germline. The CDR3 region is CASSPLGTRNTEAFF. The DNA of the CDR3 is TGTGCCAGCAGCCCTCTAGGGACCCGGAACACTGAAGCTTTCTTT.

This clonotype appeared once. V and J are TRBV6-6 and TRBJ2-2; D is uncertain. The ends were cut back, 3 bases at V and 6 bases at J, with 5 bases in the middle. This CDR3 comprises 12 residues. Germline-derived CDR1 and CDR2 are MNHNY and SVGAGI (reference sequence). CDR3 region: CASSYPAGELFF. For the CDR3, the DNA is TGTGCCAGCAGTTATCCCGCCGGGGAGCTGTTTTTT.

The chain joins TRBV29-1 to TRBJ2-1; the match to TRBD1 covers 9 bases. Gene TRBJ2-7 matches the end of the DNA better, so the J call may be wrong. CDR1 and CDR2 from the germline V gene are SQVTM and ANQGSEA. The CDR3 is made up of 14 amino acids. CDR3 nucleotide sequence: TGCAGCGTTGACGGGACAGGGCTCTACAATGAGCAGTACTTC. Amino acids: CSVDGTGLYNEQYF.

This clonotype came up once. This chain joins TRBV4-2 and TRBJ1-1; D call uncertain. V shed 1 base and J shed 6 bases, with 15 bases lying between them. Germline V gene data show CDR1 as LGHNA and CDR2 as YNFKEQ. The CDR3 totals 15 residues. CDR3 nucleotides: TGTGCCAGCAGCCAAGGGGCAAATTTTGGCGCTGAAGCTTTCTTT. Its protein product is CASSQGANFGAEAFF.

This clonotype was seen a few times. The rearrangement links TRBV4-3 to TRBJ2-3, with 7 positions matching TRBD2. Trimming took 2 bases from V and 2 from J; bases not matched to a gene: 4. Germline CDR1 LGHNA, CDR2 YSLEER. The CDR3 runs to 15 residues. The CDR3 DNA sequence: TGCGCCAGCAGCCAAAGCAGCGGGAACACAGATACGCAGTATTTT. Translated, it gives CASSQSSGNTDTQYF.

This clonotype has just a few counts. The CDR3 loop reads CSAAPDRDLSDTQYF. DNA for the CDR3: TGCAGTGCCGCCCCGGACAGGGATCTATCGGATACGCAGTATTTT. This rearrangement joins TRBV20-1 to TRBJ2-3, with 8 bases aligning to TRBD1. The length of the CDR3 is 15 residues. The V and J ends lost 6 bases and 6 bases, in that order; junction bases with no gene match: 14. Germline V lookup: CDR1 DFQATT, CDR2 SNEGSKA (reference sequence).

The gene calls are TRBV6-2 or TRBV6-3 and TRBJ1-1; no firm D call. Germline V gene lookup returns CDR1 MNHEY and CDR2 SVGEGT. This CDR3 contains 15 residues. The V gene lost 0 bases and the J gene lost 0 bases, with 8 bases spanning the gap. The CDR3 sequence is CASSYSRLLNTEAFF. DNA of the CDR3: TGTGCCAGCAGTTACTCGAGACTCCTGAACACTGAAGCTTTCTTT.

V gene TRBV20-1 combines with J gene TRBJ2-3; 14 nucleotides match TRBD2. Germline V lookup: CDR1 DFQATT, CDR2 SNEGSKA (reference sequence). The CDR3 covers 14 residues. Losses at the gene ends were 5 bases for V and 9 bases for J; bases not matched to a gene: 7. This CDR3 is CSAQGLAGVKTQYF. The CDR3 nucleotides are TGCAGTGCTCAGGGACTAGCGGGAGTGAAGACGCAGTATTTT.

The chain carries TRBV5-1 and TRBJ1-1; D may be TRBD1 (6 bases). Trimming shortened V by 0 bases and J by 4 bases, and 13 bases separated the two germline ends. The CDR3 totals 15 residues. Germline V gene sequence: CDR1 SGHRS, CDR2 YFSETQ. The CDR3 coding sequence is TGCGCCAGCAGCTTGGACGGGGGGCGGGCCACTGAAGCTTTCTTT. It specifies CASSLDGGRATEAFF. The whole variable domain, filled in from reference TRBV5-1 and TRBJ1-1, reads KAGVTQTPRYLIKTRGQQVTLSCSPISGHRSVSWYQQTPGQGLQFLFEYFSETQRNKGNFPGRFSGRQFSNSRSEMNVSTLELGDSALYLCASSLDGGRATEAFFGQGTRLTVV.

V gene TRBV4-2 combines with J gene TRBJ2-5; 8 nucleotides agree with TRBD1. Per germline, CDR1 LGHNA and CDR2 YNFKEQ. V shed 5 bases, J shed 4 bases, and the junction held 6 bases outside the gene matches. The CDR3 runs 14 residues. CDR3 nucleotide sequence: TGTGCCAGCAGCTGGCCTCAGGGGGCAGAGACCCAGTACTTC. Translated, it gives CASSWPQGAETQYF.

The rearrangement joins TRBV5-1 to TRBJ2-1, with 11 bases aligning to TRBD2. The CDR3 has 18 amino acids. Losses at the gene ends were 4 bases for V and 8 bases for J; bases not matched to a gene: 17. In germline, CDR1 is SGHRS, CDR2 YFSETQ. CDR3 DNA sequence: TGCGCCAGCAGCCAGAGTGCGGCTAGCGGGGGGCCTATGGATGAGCAGTTCTTC. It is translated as CASSQSAASGGPMDEQFF.

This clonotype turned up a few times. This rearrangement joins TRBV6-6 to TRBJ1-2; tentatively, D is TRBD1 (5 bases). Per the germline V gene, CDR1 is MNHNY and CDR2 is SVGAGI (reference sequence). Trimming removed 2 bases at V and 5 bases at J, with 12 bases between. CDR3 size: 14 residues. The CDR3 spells CASSYLGTVYGYTF. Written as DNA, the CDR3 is TGTGCCAGCAGTTACCTCGGGACGGTATATGGCTACACCTTC.

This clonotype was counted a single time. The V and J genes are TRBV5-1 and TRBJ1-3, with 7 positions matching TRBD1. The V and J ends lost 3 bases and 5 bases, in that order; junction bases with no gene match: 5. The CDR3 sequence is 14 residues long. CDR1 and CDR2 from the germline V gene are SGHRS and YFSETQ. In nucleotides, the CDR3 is TGCGCCAGCAGCTCCGGGACAGCAAGAAACACCATATATTTT. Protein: CASSSGTARNTIYF.

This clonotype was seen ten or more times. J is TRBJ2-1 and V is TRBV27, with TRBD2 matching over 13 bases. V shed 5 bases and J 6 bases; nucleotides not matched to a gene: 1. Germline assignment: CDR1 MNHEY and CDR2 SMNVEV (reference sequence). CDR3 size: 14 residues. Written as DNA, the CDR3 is TGTGCCAGCAGTACTAGCGGGGGGGGCAATGAGCAGTTCTTC. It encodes CASSTSGGGNEQFF.

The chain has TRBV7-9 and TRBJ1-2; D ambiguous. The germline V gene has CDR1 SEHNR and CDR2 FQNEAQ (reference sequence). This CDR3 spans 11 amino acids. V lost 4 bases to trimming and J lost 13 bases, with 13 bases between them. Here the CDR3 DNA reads TGTGCCAGCAGCTCCTACTTGGTTTTCACCTTC. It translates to CASSSYLVFTF.

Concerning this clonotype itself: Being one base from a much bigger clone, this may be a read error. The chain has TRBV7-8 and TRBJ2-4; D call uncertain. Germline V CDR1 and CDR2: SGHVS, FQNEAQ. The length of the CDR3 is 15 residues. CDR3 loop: CASSLDGLAKNSQYF. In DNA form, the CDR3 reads TGTGCCAGCAGCTTAGACGGGTTAGCCAAAAACAGTCAGTACTTC.